These T cell receptor beta chains were read from a single sample in a study of CD8 T cell repertoires and HIV-1 epitope variants. The method was immunoSEQ multiplex PCR; TCRdb's version includes in-frame clones alone and lacks a portion of them. The sample contains under 7,000 clones, about three fifths of which appear only once. No cognate antigen is known for these TCRs. Sequences were obtained from cultured CD8+ T cells derived from PBMCs. The receptors come from a male donor with HIV. CDR3s include the opening cysteine and the closing phenylalanine or tryptophan. The D gene is left open where the match is weak. Size tells how often a clone was seen (once, few, many) or the class of an expanded clone, and some rows leave it out.

d_gene: NA
v_gene: TRBV27
j_gene: TRBJ1-2
abundance: NA
CDR3nt: TGTGCCAGCAGTTCATTAAACTATGGCTACACCTTC
CDR3aa: CASSSLNYGYTF

d_gene: TRBD1
v_gene: TRBV28
j_gene: TRBJ1-5
abundance: few
CDR3nt: TGTGCCAGCAGGACAGGGGCGAATCAGCCCCAGCATTTT
CDR3aa: CASRTGANQPQHF

d_gene: TRBD1
v_gene: TRBV6-6
j_gene: TRBJ1-1
abundance: NA
CDR3nt: TGTGCCAGCAGCCTCGGACAGGGATTGACTGAAGCTTTCTTT
CDR3aa: CASSLGQGLTEAFF

d_gene: TRBD1
v_gene: TRBV25-1
j_gene: TRBJ2-1
abundance: NA
CDR3nt: TGTGCCAGCAGTGCTACAGGGGGCGCGGTTAAGTCTGAGCAGTTCTTC
CDR3aa: CASSATGGAVKSEQFF

d_gene: NA
v_gene: TRBV5-4
j_gene: TRBJ2-2
abundance: few
CDR3nt: TGTGCCAGCAGCTTGGTCGACACCGGGGAGCTGTTTTTT
CDR3aa: CASSLVDTGELFF

d_gene: NA
v_gene: TRBV5-4
j_gene: TRBJ2-1
abundance: few
CDR3nt: TGTGCCAGCAGCTCTGGAGGGCAGGGACCCTATAATGAGCAGTTCTTC
CDR3aa: CASSSGGQGPYNEQFF

d_gene: NA
v_gene: TRBV9
j_gene: TRBJ1-1
abundance: NA
CDR3nt: TGTGCCAGCAGCGGAGGGGGAGGGATGAACACTGAAGCTTTCTTT
CDR3aa: CASSGGGGMNTEAFF

d_gene: NA
v_gene: TRBV11-1
j_gene: TRBJ2-5
abundance: few
CDR3nt: TGTGCCAGCAGCTTAGAAGATGAAGAGACCCAGTACTTC
CDR3aa: CASSLEDEETQYF

d_gene: NA
v_gene: TRBV9
j_gene: TRBJ2-2
abundance: NA
CDR3nt: TGTGCCAGCAGCGTATGGCGGGGCCAAAACACCGGGGAGCTGTTTTTT
CDR3aa: CASSVWRGQNTGELFF

d_gene: NA
v_gene: TRBV11-2
j_gene: TRBJ1-1
abundance: NA
CDR3nt: TGTGCCAGCAGCTTAGGACGATACGGGGGGCCGGGCACTGAAGCTTTCTTT
CDR3aa: CASSLGRYGGPGTEAFF

d_gene: NA
v_gene: TRBV28
j_gene: TRBJ2-1
abundance: NA
CDR3nt: TGTGCCAGCAGCTTTTTGACAGGAGCCAATGAGCAGTTCTTC
CDR3aa: CASSFLTGANEQFF

d_gene: TRBD2
v_gene: TRBV10-2
j_gene: TRBJ2-3
abundance: NA
CDR3nt: TGCGCCAGCAGTGAAACGCTAGCGGGGACAGATACGCAGTATTTT
CDR3aa: CASSETLAGTDTQYF

d_gene: NA
v_gene: TRBV18
j_gene: TRBJ1-5
abundance: NA
CDR3nt: TGTGCCAGCTCACCGGACAGTATAGGCCAGCCCCAGCATTTT
CDR3aa: CASSPDSIGQPQHF

d_gene: NA
v_gene: TRBV28
j_gene: TRBJ1-5
abundance: few
CDR3nt: TGTGCCAGCAGTTTAGAAAGTGGGATTCAGCCCCAGCATTTT
CDR3aa: CASSLESGIQPQHF

d_gene: TRBD1
v_gene: TRBV6-6
j_gene: TRBJ2-1
abundance: NA
CDR3nt: TGTGCCAGCACCCTAGACAGGGTGAGCGAGCAGTTCTTC
CDR3aa: CASTLDRVSEQFF

d_gene: TRBD1
v_gene: TRBV7-2
j_gene: TRBJ2-7
abundance: NA
CDR3nt: TGTGCCAGCAGCTCGGAAGGGACAGGGGATAACTCCTACGAGCAGTACTTC
CDR3aa: CASSSEGTGDNSYEQYF

d_gene: TRBD1
v_gene: TRBV6-5
j_gene: TRBJ2-7
abundance: few
CDR3nt: TGTGCCAGCACCAGGACAGGGACCGGCGAGCAGTACTTC
CDR3aa: CASTRTGTGEQYF

d_gene: NA
v_gene: TRBV28
j_gene: TRBJ2-1
abundance: NA
CDR3nt: TGTGCCAGCAGTCTAATAACAGGGATATCCTACAATGAGCAGTTCTTC
CDR3aa: CASSLITGISYNEQFF